Listed here are 22 T cell receptor beta chains from one sample, sequenced in a study of cytomegalovirus exposure and HLA in healthy donors. PCR used 60 Vbeta primers and 13 Jbeta primers. Repertoires were generated with immunoSEQ multiplex PCR, while TCRdb's copy carries only in-frame clones and drops some. The sample lists tens of thousands of clones, about three quarters seen once, with about an eighth in the top ten. The sample consisted of PBMCs. The receptors derive from a male donor in good health and CMV-seropositive.

V gene TRBV11-2 combines with J gene TRBJ2-2; no clear D gene. This CDR3 has 13 residues. The V gene's germline CDR1 is SGHAT and CDR2 FQNNGV. V was clipped by 4 bases and J by 0 bases, with 3 bases between them. In DNA, the CDR3 is TGTGCCAGCAGCTCTACGAACACCGGGGAGCTGTTTTTT. It encodes CASSSTNTGELFF. The variable domain in full, completed from reference TRBV11-2 and TRBJ2-2, reads EAGVAQSPRYKIIEKRQSVAFWCNPISGHATLYWYQQILGQGPKLLIQFQNNGVVDDSQLPKDRFSAERLKGVDSTLKIQPAKLEDSAVYLCASSSTNTGELFFGEGSRLTVL.

This rearrangement joins TRBV7-9 to TRBJ2-5; 8 bases are shared with TRBD1. Trimming cost V 4 bases and J 2 bases; bases outside gene matches: 12. The CDR3 loop spans 17 amino acids. CDR1 and CDR2 (germline): SEHNR, FQNEAQ (reference sequence). CDR3 DNA: TGTGCCAGCAGCTCCAGGGACAGGCTAAGAGGGCAAGAGACCCAGTACTTC. It yields the protein CASSSRDRLRGQETQYF. The whole variable domain, filled in from reference TRBV7-9 and TRBJ2-5, reads DTGVSQNPRHKITKRGQNVTFRCDPISEHNRLYWYRQTLGQGPEFLTYFQNEAQLEKSRLLSDRFSAERPKGSFSTLEIQRTEQGDSAMYLCASSSRDRLRGQETQYFGPGTRLLVL.

This rearrangement joins TRBV18 to TRBJ2-1, with 7 positions matching TRBD1. CDR1 is KGHSH, CDR2 LQKENI, per germline. The J segment lost 1 base and the V segment lost 4 bases, leaving 4 bases of the junction unmatched. The CDR3 spans 15 residues. CDR3 loop: CASSLRGQSYNEQFF. The CDR3 nucleotides read TGTGCCAGCTCACTTCGGGGACAGTCCTACAATGAGCAGTTCTTC.

The rearrangement links TRBV7-6 to TRBJ2-7; 12 positions agree with TRBD2. V lost 4 bases to trimming and J lost 3 bases; unmatched junction nucleotides: 4. Germline V gene data show CDR1 as SGHVS and CDR2 as FNYEAQ. The CDR3 has 15 residues. The CDR3 loop is CASSSLAGGVYEQYF. CDR3 nucleotide sequence: TGTGCCAGCAGCTCGCTAGCGGGAGGGGTCTACGAGCAGTACTTC.

This chain uses TRBV7-9 with TRBJ2-7; 8 bases line up with TRBD2. The ends lost 5 bases at V and 2 bases at J; junction bases unmatched: 11. Germline V gene data show CDR1 as SEHNR and CDR2 as FQNEAQ (reference sequence). The CDR3 spans 16 residues. The CDR3 DNA reads as TGTGCCAGCAGCCTCCCCATTGCGGGAGGAACCTACGAGCAGTACTTC. As protein: CASSLPIAGGTYEQYF.

V usage is TRBV30 and J usage is TRBJ1-2, with TRBD1 matching over 8 bases. The V gene's germline CDR1 is GTSNPN and CDR2 SVGIG (reference sequence). The CDR3 loop spans 12 amino acids. V shed 5 bases, J shed 7 bases, and the junction held 6 bases outside the gene matches. This chain's CDR3 is CAWSQGALGYTF. The CDR3, as DNA: TGTGCCTGGTCTCAGGGGGCGCTTGGCTACACCTTC.

This clone was found a few times. The genes are TRBV12-5 and TRBJ2-1; D is unclear. CDR1 is LGHNT and CDR2 is FRNRAP in the germline V gene. The CDR3 has 14 residues. Trimming took off 1 base at V and 4 bases at J, with 8 bases between the two ends. The CDR3 DNA reads as TGTGCTAGTGGTTTGGACCAAACTTACAATGAGCAGTTCTTC. This gives the protein CASGLDQTYNEQFF.

The V gene is TRBV10-3, the J gene TRBJ2-5; D not resolved. Germline assignment: CDR1 ENHRY and CDR2 SYGVKD. This CDR3 region has 11 residues. The V gene lost 8 bases and the J gene lost 6 bases, with 10 bases spanning the gap. The CDR3 nucleotides are TGTGCCATCGGGCTAAGTCAGACCCAGTACTTC. It specifies CAIGLSQTQYF.

The chain links TRBV5-4 to TRBJ2-1; perhaps TRBD1 as D (5 bases). V dropped 4 bases and J dropped 0 bases, with 20 bases sitting between them. The V gene's germline CDR1 is SGHNT and CDR2 YYREEE (reference sequence). The CDR3 contains 18 residues. CDR3 nucleotides: TGTGCCAGCAGCATAGACAGCAAACAGTTTAGCTCCTACAATGAGCAGTTCTTC. Translation: CASSIDSKQFSSYNEQFF.

The chain is built from TRBV7-8 and TRBJ1-5; 9 bases are a match to TRBD1. This CDR3 region has 14 residues. Germline-derived CDR1 and CDR2 are SGHVS and FQNEAQ. V was pared by 4 bases and J by 7 bases, with 5 bases of the junction left unmatched. For the CDR3, the DNA is TGTGCCAGCAGCTCACAGGGGGCGGGACAGCCCCAGCATTTT. It codes for CASSSQGAGQPQHF.

The rearrangement joins TRBV4-1 to TRBJ2-5; D might be TRBD2 (6 bases). Near its end, the DNA agrees better with TRBJ2-7, so the J call may be wrong. This CDR3 is built from 17 residues. In germline, CDR1 is MGHRA, CDR2 YSYEKL. The CDR3 DNA is TGCGCCAGCAGCCAAGATCTCAAGTCTAGCGCCCCGTACGAGCAGTACTTC. It yields the protein CASSQDLKSSAPYEQYF.

V and J are TRBV5-1 and TRBJ2-2; 7 bases are shared with TRBD2. The J segment lost 7 bases and the V segment lost 5 bases, leaving 11 bases of the junction unmatched. Germline CDR1 is SGHRS and CDR2 is YFSETQ. The CDR3 runs 15 residues. The CDR3: CASRGAGVTNGELFF. DNA of the CDR3: TGCGCCAGCAGAGGGGCGGGAGTAACGAACGGGGAGCTGTTTTTT.

The chain links TRBV27 to TRBJ1-1, with TRBD1 as a possible D gene (6 bases). Trimming removed 6 bases from V and 5 bases from J, with 16 bases in between. The CDR3 runs to 14 residues. Germline lookup yields CDR1 MNHEY and CDR2 SMNVEV (reference sequence). CDR3 amino acids: CASSLGGSGTEAFF. The CDR3 nucleotides are TGTGCCAGCAGCCTAGGGGGTTCTGGGACTGAAGCTTTCTTT.

This chain joins TRBV7-9 and TRBJ2-5; possible D gene TRBD1, 5 bases. The V gene lost 5 bases and the J gene lost 4 bases, with 11 bases spanning the gap. Germline loops: CDR1 SEHNR, CDR2 FQNEAQ (reference sequence). The CDR3 is made up of 13 amino acids. The CDR3 DNA is TGTGCCAGCAGCCACTGGACAACAGAGACCCAGTACTTC. Translating gives CASSHWTTETQYF.

The genes are TRBV5-8 and TRBJ1-5; the D is unclear. Trimming removed 0 bases at V and 14 bases at J, with 18 bases between. This CDR3 comprises 14 residues. Germline loops: CDR1 SGHTS, CDR2 YDEGEE. The CDR3 protein is CASSLGHLTSTEHF. In nucleotides, the CDR3 is TGTGCCAGCAGCTTGGGCCACTTGACTTCTACTGAGCATTTT.

The chain joins TRBV5-1 to TRBJ1-1; 8 bases are a match to TRBD1. CDR3 length: 14 amino acids. CDR1 SGHRS and CDR2 YFSETQ come from the germline V gene. With V trimmed by 8 bases and J by 7 bases, 13 bases remained unmatched. CDR3 DNA sequence: TGCGCCAGTCGACCCCAGGGGGCAGAGGGTGAAGCTTTCTTT. Protein: CASRPQGAEGEAFF.

CDR3 sequence reads: CASSQNRAEAFF. Here the CDR3 DNA reads TGTGCCAGCAGCCAAAACAGGGCTGAAGCTTTCTTT. The J gene is TRBJ1-1, the V gene TRBV7-2; TRBD1 might be the D (6 bases). Between the trimmed V and J ends, which lost 5 bases and 6 bases, there was a span of 10 bases. The germline V gene has CDR1 SGHTA and CDR2 FQGNSA. This CDR3 is 12 amino acids long.

The chain is built from TRBV9 and TRBJ2-3; 7 bases fit TRBD1. Germline V lookup: CDR1 SGDLS, CDR2 YYNGEE. V lost 0 bases, J lost 1 base, and 2 bases stayed unmatched. The CDR3 spans 15 residues. Here the CDR3 DNA reads TGTGCCAGCAGCGTAGTCGACAGGGGCACAGATACGCAGTATTTT. Amino acids: CASSVVDRGTDTQYF.

Comment on this clone: The sample holds other DNA sequences that translate to the same CDR3. This chain connects TRBV7-8 to TRBJ2-1, with D perhaps TRBD1 (5 bases). This CDR3 has 15 residues. V lost 5 bases to trimming and J lost 3 bases, with 14 bases between them. Germline lookup yields CDR1 SGHVS and CDR2 FQNEAQ. CDR3 bases: TGTGCCAGCAGCCTAACGGCAGGGAACTACAATGAGCAGTTCTTC. Its protein product is CASSLTAGNYNEQFF.

V usage is TRBV28 and J usage is TRBJ2-1, with 10 bases identical to TRBD2. Germline V gene lookup returns CDR1 MDHEN and CDR2 SYDVKM. Losses at the gene ends were 8 bases for V and 6 bases for J; bases not matched to a gene: 10. The CDR3 totals 15 residues. The CDR3 is CASGSPGLAFNEQFF. The CDR3 nucleotides are TGTGCCAGCGGTTCACCGGGACTAGCGTTCAATGAGCAGTTCTTC.

The chain couples TRBV30 to TRBJ1-1; TRBD1 is a possible D gene (6 bases). This CDR3 is 13 amino acids long. Trimming took off 7 bases at V and 1 base at J, with 13 bases between the two ends. Germline V lookup: CDR1 GTSNPN, CDR2 SVGIG (reference sequence). This CDR3 reads CAYLRGPNTEAFF. DNA for the CDR3: TGTGCCTACCTGCGGGGGCCGAACACTGAAGCTTTCTTT. The complete variable domain, with remaining parts taken from reference TRBV30 and TRBJ1-1, reads SQTIHQWPATLVQPVGSPLSLECTVEGTSNPNLYWYRQAAGRGLQLLFYSVGIGQISSEVPQNLSASRPQDRQFILSSKKLLLSDSGFYLCAYLRGPNTEAFFGQGTRLTVV.

The chain is built from TRBV2 and TRBJ2-5; D possibly corresponds to TRBD2 (6 bases). Germline-derived CDR1 and CDR2 are SNHLY and FYNNEI. CDR3 length: 14 residues. The germline V and J ends were trimmed by 9 bases and 5 bases, with 19 bases remaining between them. The CDR3 loop is CASKELAAWETQYF. CDR3 in DNA: TGTGCCAGTAAAGAACTAGCAGCCTGGGAGACCCAGTACTTC.